Listed below are T cell receptor beta chains from one sample, sequenced in a study of blood T cell repertoires in COVID-19. The assay was immunoSEQ multiplex PCR, and TCRdb's table has in-frame clones only and misses some. The sample holds 99,000 or so clones, roughly 86% seen once. The sequencing sample was made of peripheral blood. The receptors originated from a woman aged 55-69 years in a cohort sampled during active or convalescent COVID-19. The CDR3 runs from the conserved cysteine through the conserved F or W. A D gene is named only where the DNA matches it firmly. Not all rows give a size; the values are once, few, many and, for expanded clones, a class.

>.|TRBV21-1|TRBJ1-4|.
CASSKGKGHSYEKLFF
TGTGCCAGCAGCAAAGGGAAGGGACATTCTTACGAAAAACTGTTTTTT
>TRBD2|TRBV4-2|TRBJ2-3|.
CASSQDGGGITDTQYF
TGTGCCAGCAGCCAAGATGGCGGGGGGATCACAGATACGCAGTATTTT
>.|TRBV6-6|TRBJ2-3|.
CASSHDSTSTDTQYF
TGTGCCAGCAGTCACGACAGCACCAGCACAGATACGCAGTATTTT
>.|TRBV24-1|TRBJ2-2|.
CATSDPGLGGGELFF
TGTGCCACCAGTGACCCCGGACTCGGCGGCGGGGAGCTGTTTTTT
>TRBD2|TRBV7-6|TRBJ2-7|.
CASSLGRASGIEQYF
TGTGCCAGCAGCTTAGGCAGGGCTAGCGGGATCGAGCAGTACTTC
>.|TRBV5-4|TRBJ1-1|.
CASSRWGGWNTEAFF
TGTGCCAGCAGCCGATGGGGGGGCTGGAACACTGAAGCTTTCTTT
>TRBD1|TRBV24-1|TRBJ2-7|.
CATSDPTGEQYF
TGTGCCACCAGTGATCCGACAGGGGAGCAGTACTTC
>TRBD2|TRBV6-5|TRBJ2-5|.
CASSYRLAANQETQYF
TGTGCCAGCAGTTACCGGCTAGCGGCCAACCAAGAGACCCAGTACTTC
>.|TRBV7-9|TRBJ1-3|few
CASSLAGLNSGNTIYF
TGTGCCAGCAGCTTAGCGGGCCTGAACTCTGGAAACACCATATATTTT
>.|TRBV3-1/TRBV3-2|TRBJ1-3|.
CASSQATGNTIYF
TGTGCCAGCAGCCAAGCCACTGGAAACACCATATATTTT
>.|TRBV2|TRBJ1-2|.
CASSHRDYGYTF
TGTGCCAGCAGTCACAGGGACTATGGCTACACCTTC
>.|TRBV5-6|TRBJ2-3|.
CASSLRGWTDTQYF
TGTGCCAGCAGCTTGAGGGGATGGACAGATACGCAGTATTTT
>.|TRBV5-1|TRBJ1-2|.
CASSHDSSPGGYTF
TGCGCCAGCAGCCATGACAGCTCTCCAGGTGGCTACACCTTC
>TRBD1|TRBV5-8|TRBJ1-1|.
CASSLSGTGILGTEAFF
TGTGCCAGCAGCTTGTCTGGGACAGGGATCTTAGGCACTGAAGCTTTCTTT
>TRBD1|TRBV29-1|TRBJ1-2|.
CSVEPMPGTGMVNYGYTF
TGCAGCGTCGAACCAATGCCCGGGACAGGGATGGTGAACTATGGCTACACCTTC
>.|TRBV2|TRBJ2-1|once
CASSEEGSAYNEQFF
TGTGCCAGCAGTGAAGAGGGGTCGGCCTACAATGAGCAGTTCTTC
>.|TRBV10-3|TRBJ2-7|few
CAISGQNGYEQYF
TGTGCCATCAGTGGGCAGAACGGGTACGAGCAGTACTTC
>.|TRBV6-4|TRBJ2-2|.
CASSDPRGAIKNTGELFF
TGTGCCAGCAGTGACCCCCGAGGCGCGATCAAGAACACCGGGGAGCTGTTTTTT
>.|TRBV3-1/TRBV3-2|TRBJ1-1|once
CASSPQGNTEAFF
TGTGCCAGCAGCCCGCAGGGGAACACTGAAGCTTTCTTT
>.|TRBV19|TRBJ2-5|.
CASSKRQIQETQYF
TGTGCCAGTAGTAAGAGACAGATCCAAGAGACCCAGTACTTC
>.|TRBV5-6|TRBJ1-2|.
CASSLDPGQANYGYTF
TGTGCCAGCAGCTTGGACCCAGGGCAGGCTAACTATGGCTACACCTTC
>TRBD1|TRBV28|TRBJ2-7|.
CASSFSPGQGYYEQYF
TGTGCCAGCAGTTTTTCCCCGGGACAGGGCTACTACGAGCAGTACTTC
>TRBD1|TRBV10-3|TRBJ2-2|few
CAISKGDRGNTGELFF
TGTGCCATCAGCAAAGGGGACAGGGGGAACACCGGGGAGCTGTTTTTT
>TRBD2|TRBV11-2|TRBJ2-5|.
CASSPRAGGQETQYF
TGTGCCAGCAGCCCCCGGGCGGGAGGACAAGAGACCCAGTACTTC
>.|TRBV19|TRBJ2-7|once
CASRGRAYEQYF
TGTGCCAGTAGGGGCAGAGCCTACGAGCAGTACTTC
>TRBD2|TRBV24-1|TRBJ2-1|.
CATSDPWTSNNEQFF
TGTGCCACCAGTGATCCGTGGACTAGTAACAATGAGCAGTTCTTC
>TRBD2|TRBV9|TRBJ2-1|.
CASSVGLAGYNEQFF
TGTGCCAGCAGCGTAGGCCTAGCGGGCTACAATGAGCAGTTCTTC
>TRBD1|TRBV5-1|TRBJ1-2|.
CASSTAGTGAYGYTF
TGCGCCAGCAGCACGGCCGGGACAGGGGCCTATGGCTACACCTTC
>.|TRBV3-1/TRBV3-2|TRBJ1-3|.
CASSPPGLYTIYF
TGTGCCAGCAGCCCCCCAGGGTTATACACCATATATTTT
>TRBD1|TRBV18|TRBJ2-2|.
CASSLTGQGARRLGTGELFF
TGTGCCAGCTCACTTACGGGACAGGGGGCGCGAAGGTTAGGAACCGGGGAGCTGTTTTTT
>TRBD2|TRBV5-6|TRBJ2-5|.
CASSLVRASGRETQYF
TGTGCCAGCAGCTTGGTAAGGGCTAGCGGGAGAGAGACCCAGTACTTC
>.|TRBV18|TRBJ2-5|.
CASSPPGRYLETQYF
TGTGCCAGCTCACCACCGGGCCGGTACCTAGAGACCCAGTACTTC
>TRBD1|TRBV18|TRBJ1-5|.
CASSTRTGVSGQPQHF
TGTGCCAGCTCTACCCGGACAGGGGTCTCAGGTCAGCCCCAGCATTTT
>.|TRBV29-1|TRBJ2-5|.
CSVDGGDQETQYF
TGCAGCGTTGACGGCGGTGACCAAGAGACCCAGTACTTC
>.|TRBV7-2|TRBJ2-3|.
CASSFRVADTQYF
TGTGCCAGCAGCTTCCGAGTCGCAGATACGCAGTATTTT
>TRBD2|TRBV19|TRBJ2-2|.
CATGGGPHTGELFF
TGTGCCACGGGCGGGGGGCCGCACACCGGGGAGCTGTTTTTT
>.|TRBV5-6|TRBJ1-5|.
CASSLGQGGNQPQHF
TGTGCCAGCAGCTTGGGGCAGGGTGGCAATCAGCCCCAGCATTTT
>.|TRBV20-1|TRBJ2-2|.
CSASVSSGARTGELFF
TGCAGTGCTAGTGTGTCGTCGGGAGCGAGAACCGGGGAGCTGTTTTTT
>.|TRBV28|TRBJ1-1|.
CASSLYQGAFF
TGTGCCAGCAGTTTATACCAGGGAGCTTTCTTT
>.|TRBV19|TRBJ2-3|.
CASSIEVQITDTQYF
TGTGCCAGTAGTATTGAAGTCCAGATTACAGATACGCAGTATTTT
>.|TRBV6-5|TRBJ1-3|.
CASSYSLRDSGNTIYF
TGTGCCAGCAGTTACAGCCTCAGGGACTCTGGAAACACCATATATTTT
>.|TRBV28|TRBJ1-6|.
CASSLWGAGRNSPLHF
TGTGCCAGCAGTTTATGGGGCGCGGGGCGGAATTCACCCCTCCACTTT
>.|TRBV10-3|TRBJ1-5|.
CAISGGVGSNQPQHF
TGTGCCATCAGTGGGGGGGTTGGTAGCAATCAGCCCCAGCATTTT
>TRBD1|TRBV9|TRBJ2-2|.
CASTPGQGVAGELFF
TGTGCCAGCACGCCGGGACAGGGGGTGGCCGGGGAGCTGTTTTTT
>.|TRBV12-5|TRBJ1-1|once
CASAVNTEAFF
TGTGCTAGTGCCGTGAACACTGAAGCTTTCTTT
>.|TRBV5-4|TRBJ2-2|few
CASSLGLSNTGELFF
TGTGCCAGCAGCTTGGGCCTATCGAACACCGGGGAGCTGTTTTTT
>.|TRBV9|TRBJ1-5|.
CASSRDMTGNQPQHF
TGTGCCAGCAGCCGAGATATGACGGGGAATCAGCCCCAGCATTTT
>TRBD2|TRBV10-1|TRBJ2-3|.
CASSPIPASGGTDTQYF
TGCGCCAGCAGCCCCATCCCGGCTAGCGGGGGCACAGATACGCAGTATTTT
>.|TRBV30|TRBJ1-1|.
CAWSPIWGGTEAFF
TGTGCCTGGAGCCCTATCTGGGGGGGGACTGAAGCTTTCTTT
>TRBD1|TRBV12-5|TRBJ1-4|.
CASGIGTGATNEKLFF
TGTGCTAGTGGTATAGGGACAGGCGCAACTAATGAAAAACTGTTTTTT
>TRBD1|TRBV9|TRBJ2-7|.
CASSRQGTYYDEQYF
TGTGCCAGCAGCCGACAGGGTACCTACTACGACGAGCAGTACTTC
>TRBD1|TRBV9|TRBJ2-3|once
CASSVATGADTQYF
TGTGCCAGCAGCGTCGCTACAGGGGCAGATACGCAGTATTTT
>TRBD1|TRBV9|TRBJ1-2|.
CASSVEGTAYGYTF
TGTGCCAGCAGCGTAGAGGGGACAGCCTATGGCTACACCTTC
>.|TRBV5-6|TRBJ1-2|.
CASSLDSGQGLYGYTF
TGTGCCAGCAGCTTGGATTCGGGGCAGGGGTTGTATGGCTACACCTTC
>.|TRBV30|TRBJ1-3|.
CAWGTQSSGNTIYF
TGTGCCTGGGGGACACAGAGCTCTGGAAACACCATATATTTT